This is a list of T cell receptor beta chains from one sample in a study of identical twins. TCRdb re-analysed the 5' RACE reads in MiXCR, keeping a single row per CDR3 protein. Here the sample spans 400,000 to 550,000 distinct CDR3 sequences, under 25% being singletons. The same sample was also studied in work on T cells expressing NK-cell markers.

The sequenced material came from CD4+ T cells sorted from blood. Every receptor here comes from a woman aged 18-29 years in good health. Each CDR3 is given with its conserved first and last residue.

>TRBV5-1|TRBJ2-3
CGSRRLAGVADTQYF
>TRBV20-1|TRBJ2-5
CSAGRPAQYF
>TRBV12-3/TRBV12-4|TRBJ2-2
CASSFQRLNTGELFF
>TRBV7-9|TRBJ1-2
CASSLNRGHVDGYTF
>TRBV6-1|TRBJ1-2
CAGQPGTGLRYTF
>TRBV11-2|TRBJ2-1
CASSLGWKNEQFF
>TRBV20-1|TRBJ2-3
CSVKTPSTDTQYF
>TRBV29-1|TRBJ2-2
CSVERDTGELFF
>TRBV29-1|TRBJ2-7
CSVSGLSGTGEFSYEQYF
>TRBV6-1|TRBJ1-4
CASSGGAGNEKLFF
>TRBV20-1|TRBJ2-2
CSAREWSSGELFF
>TRBV5-6|TRBJ2-5
CASSDVRLSGGQETQYF
>TRBV11-2|TRBJ2-3
CASSTVGARVVDTQYF
>TRBV20-1|TRBJ2-3
CSGGTASTDTQYF
>TRBV7-2|TRBJ1-5
CASSLGLGQGQPQHF
>TRBV5-1|TRBJ2-1
CASSLTVGINEQFF
>TRBV20-1|TRBJ2-1
CSPLRGGDEQFF
>TRBV2|TRBJ2-3
CASNPTSGGAVADTQYF
>TRBV20-1|TRBJ2-5
CSARDGQVLGETQYF
>TRBV9|TRBJ1-5
CASSVDGIQPQHF
>TRBV6-5|TRBJ1-3
CASSYQRNSGNTIYF
>TRBV29-1|TRBJ2-3
CSVDAGGADTQYF
>TRBV20-1|TRBJ2-5
CSFSGRETQYF
>TRBV5-1|TRBJ1-2
CASRPDSNYGYTF
>TRBV2|TRBJ1-5
CASSTVGNQPQHF
>TRBV5-5|TRBJ1-5
CASSLKVGNQPQHF
>TRBV5-1|TRBJ1-1
CASSYGTGRDTEAFF
>TRBV5-1|TRBJ2-7
CASSPPGQGRQYF
>TRBV10-3|TRBJ2-3
CAISEPAGFTQYF
>TRBV5-5|TRBJ2-1
CASSLLTWASEQFF
>TRBV5-1|TRBJ1-6
CASSLEATWSYNSPLHF
>TRBV7-9|TRBJ2-7
CASSLPLSGGDYEQYF
>TRBV5-1|TRBJ2-1
CASSINGGPNEQFF
>TRBV10-3|TRBJ2-3
CAIKPGPTTPGTQYF
>TRBV18|TRBJ2-1
CASSPMGPTYNEQFF
>TRBV21-1|TRBJ1-2
CASGRTGHSYTF
>TRBV7-2|TRBJ1-1
CASSLAWVTGSTEAFF
>TRBV12-3/TRBV12-4|TRBJ2-2
CASKRTDFAGELFF
>TRBV5-7|TRBJ2-6
CASSLPPFGSGANVLTF
>TRBV29-1|TRBJ2-3
CSVDGLYTDTQYF
>TRBV12-3/TRBV12-4|TRBJ1-5
CASSPTGFNQPQHF
>TRBV10-3|TRBJ1-1
CAISEQSMNTEAFF
>TRBV12-3/TRBV12-4|TRBJ1-1
CASRPPGDTEAFF
>TRBV7-6|TRBJ2-2
CASSLAGGAGELFF
>TRBV18|TRBJ2-7
CASSPRLASFTGEQYF
>TRBV12-3/TRBV12-4|TRBJ1-2
CASSWGQVYGYTF
>TRBV6-1|TRBJ2-7
CASSPLAGSYEQYF
>TRBV28|TRBJ2-1
CASSSRSLGLRYNEQFF
>TRBV5-1|TRBJ2-5
CASSLEGRALGETQYF
>TRBV12-3/TRBV12-4|TRBJ1-2
CASSRQLYGYTF
>TRBV20-1|TRBJ2-7
CSARDWSSYEQYF
>TRBV12-3/TRBV12-4|TRBJ1-6
CASTVSSYNSPLHF
>TRBV24-1|TRBJ2-1
CATSDPTGGSYNEQFF